A selection of T cell receptor beta chains follows, all from one sample in a study of cytomegalovirus exposure and HLA in healthy donors. Sequencing was performed with immunoSEQ multiplex PCR; in TCRdb, only in-frame clones are kept and a portion is missing. The sample includes approximately 260,000 clones, 80% to 90% of them seen just once. The sequenced sample consisted of PBMCs. The receptors were gathered from a woman in her forties in good health and CMV-seropositive. Each CDR3 is given with its conserved first and last residue. A D gene is named only where the DNA matches it firmly. The listing skips clone size in some rows; elsewhere it reads once, few, many or a size class.

j_gene: TRBJ1-2; d_gene: NA; v_gene: TRBV7-9; abundance: NA; CDR3aa: CASSLERLGAYGYTF; CDR3nt: TGTGCCAGCAGCTTAGAGAGACTGGGAGCCTATGGCTACACCTTC
j_gene: TRBJ1-1; d_gene: NA; v_gene: TRBV19; abundance: NA; CDR3aa: CASSLRERTEAFF; CDR3nt: TGTGCCAGTAGTCTCCGGGAGAGGACTGAAGCTTTCTTT
j_gene: TRBJ1-2; d_gene: NA; v_gene: TRBV15; abundance: NA; CDR3aa: CATSRDPRQDPYGYTF; CDR3nt: TGTGCCACCAGCAGAGATCCCAGACAGGATCCCTATGGCTACACCTTC
j_gene: TRBJ1-4; d_gene: NA; v_gene: TRBV28; abundance: NA; CDR3aa: CANPRTTNEKLFF; CDR3nt: TGTGCCAACCCCAGAACAACTAATGAAAAACTGTTTTTT
j_gene: TRBJ1-1; d_gene: NA; v_gene: TRBV28; abundance: once; CDR3aa: CASSFGTLNTEAFF; CDR3nt: TGTGCCAGCAGTTTCGGGACACTGAACACTGAAGCTTTCTTT
j_gene: TRBJ1-6; d_gene: NA; v_gene: TRBV6-6; abundance: NA; CDR3aa: CASSYSSGPGSTLHF; CDR3nt: TGTGCCAGCAGTTACTCGAGCGGACCGGGCTCAACCCTCCACTTT
j_gene: TRBJ1-1; d_gene: NA; v_gene: TRBV29-1; abundance: NA; CDR3aa: CSVARGGYAEAFF; CDR3nt: TGCAGCGTTGCTAGGGGAGGTTACGCTGAAGCTTTCTTT
j_gene: TRBJ2-7; d_gene: TRBD2; v_gene: TRBV7-8; abundance: NA; CDR3aa: CASSYTSGWEQYF; CDR3nt: TGTGCCAGCAGCTATACTAGCGGGTGGGAGCAGTACTTC
j_gene: TRBJ2-2; d_gene: NA; v_gene: TRBV5-1; abundance: NA; CDR3aa: CASSWTASNTGELFF; CDR3nt: TGCGCCAGCAGCTGGACAGCTTCGAACACCGGGGAGCTGTTTTTT
j_gene: TRBJ1-1; d_gene: NA; v_gene: TRBV7-8; abundance: NA; CDR3aa: CASSPGRWTANTEAFF; CDR3nt: TGTGCCAGCAGCCCCGGGCGCTGGACAGCGAACACTGAAGCTTTCTTT
j_gene: TRBJ2-1; d_gene: TRBD1; v_gene: TRBV13; abundance: NA; CDR3aa: CASSFGRGQGGEQFF; CDR3nt: TGTGCCAGCAGCTTCGGTCGGGGACAGGGGGGTGAGCAGTTCTTC